One sample yielded the 9 T cell receptor beta chains listed below, sequenced in a study of vaccination and CD4 T cells after COVID-19. Stated treatment: approximately 9-day PBMC culture with coronavirus spike peptide pools or control peptides (ViraFEST assay). Their antigens are not known. With the Oncomine TCR Beta short-read assay, DNA from cultured CD4+ T cells was sequenced. MiXCR, applied by TCRdb to the PCR reads, yields one record per CDR3 protein. The table lists 8,000 or so distinct CDR3 sequences, about three quarters of them singletons. What was sequenced was CD4+ T cells from blood, cultured in vitro. The receptors come from a human donor who had recovered from COVID-19.

In this sample, this clonotype turned up once. V usage is TRBV5-1 and J usage is TRBJ1-1; the D is unclear. The CDR3 totals 13 residues. V shed 4 bases and J shed 5 bases, with 12 bases lying between them. Per the germline V gene, CDR1 is SGHRS and CDR2 is YFSETQ. CDR3 bases: TGCGCCAGCAGCCCCACCGGGGATACTGAAGCTTTCTTT. Translated: CASSPTGDTEAFF.

The rearrangement joins TRBV2 to TRBJ1-6; no reliable D call. The CDR3 totals 14 residues. V dropped 7 bases and J dropped 0 bases, with 7 bases sitting between them. From germline, CDR1 is SNHLY and CDR2 FYNNEI. CDR3 nucleotides: TGTGCCAGCAAAGGGAGCTCCTATAATTCACCCCTCCACTTT. This sequence encodes CASKGSSYNSPLHF.

This clonotype turned up a few times. The genes are TRBV27 and TRBJ1-1; the match to TRBD1 covers 8 bases. V was clipped by 4 bases and J by 11 bases; unmatched bases: 6. CDR1 is MNHEY, CDR2 SMNVEV, per germline (reference sequence). The CDR3 runs to 12 residues. The CDR3 is CASSYRGLAAFF. CDR3 coding DNA: TGTGCCAGCAGTTACAGGGGGTTGGCTGCTTTCTTT.

The chain employs TRBV20-1 and TRBJ1-5, with D hard to call. The CDR3 runs 13 residues. V was pared by 5 bases and J by 6 bases, with 14 bases between. Germline V gene data show CDR1 as DFQATT and CDR2 as SNEGSKA (reference sequence). In DNA form, the CDR3 reads TGCAGTGCTCCCCCTCGCCCGGGTCAGCCCCAGCATTTT. Protein product: CSAPPRPGQPQHF.

V and J are TRBV6-5 and TRBJ1-2, with 9 bases fitting TRBD1. V shed 2 bases and J 4 bases; nucleotides not matched to a gene: 5. The germline gives CDR1 MNHEY, CDR2 SVGAGI. The CDR3 length is 15 residues. This CDR3 is CASSYATGGSYGYTF. The CDR3 coding sequence is TGTGCCAGCAGTTACGCTACAGGGGGCAGCTATGGCTACACCTTC.

The gene calls are TRBV5-1 and TRBJ2-3; D ambiguous. Germline V gene data show CDR1 as SGHRS and CDR2 as YFSETQ. Trimming stripped 1 base from V and 2 bases from J, with 8 bases between. CDR3 size: 14 residues. Written as DNA, the CDR3 is TGCGCCAGCAGCTTGAGACAAATCACAGATACGCAGTATTTT. Its protein is CASSLRQITDTQYF.

V is TRBV7-9 and J is TRBJ1-2; 7 nucleotides agree with TRBD1. V lost 1 base to trimming and J lost 4 bases; unmatched junction nucleotides: 9. This CDR3 contains 16 residues. Germline CDR1 is SEHNR and CDR2 is FQNEAQ (reference sequence). Written as DNA, the CDR3 is TGTGCCAGCAGCTTAGAACTCAGCCGACAGGGCTATGGCTACACCTTC. This gives the protein CASSLELSRQGYGYTF.

This sequence joins TRBV21-1 and TRBJ2-2; the listed D gene, TRBD2, was not tested against the DNA. TRBV21-1 is a recognized pseudogene. This CDR3 has 17 amino acids. CDR3 sequence: CASRKISGGAYTGELFF. The CDR3 bases are TGTGCCAGCAGGAAAATCAGCGGGGGGGCTTACACCGGGGAGCTGTTTTTT.

The chain employs TRBV6-2 or TRBV6-3 and TRBJ1-6; 7 nucleotides match TRBD1. Germline V gene data show CDR1 as MNHEY and CDR2 as SVGEGT. J gave up 7 bases and V 6 bases, and 12 bases lay outside the gene matches. The CDR3 covers 16 residues. The chain's CDR3 is CASRPPGQLLNSPLHF. The CDR3 DNA is TGTGCCAGCAGACCGCCGGGACAGCTACTAAATTCACCCCTCCACTTT.